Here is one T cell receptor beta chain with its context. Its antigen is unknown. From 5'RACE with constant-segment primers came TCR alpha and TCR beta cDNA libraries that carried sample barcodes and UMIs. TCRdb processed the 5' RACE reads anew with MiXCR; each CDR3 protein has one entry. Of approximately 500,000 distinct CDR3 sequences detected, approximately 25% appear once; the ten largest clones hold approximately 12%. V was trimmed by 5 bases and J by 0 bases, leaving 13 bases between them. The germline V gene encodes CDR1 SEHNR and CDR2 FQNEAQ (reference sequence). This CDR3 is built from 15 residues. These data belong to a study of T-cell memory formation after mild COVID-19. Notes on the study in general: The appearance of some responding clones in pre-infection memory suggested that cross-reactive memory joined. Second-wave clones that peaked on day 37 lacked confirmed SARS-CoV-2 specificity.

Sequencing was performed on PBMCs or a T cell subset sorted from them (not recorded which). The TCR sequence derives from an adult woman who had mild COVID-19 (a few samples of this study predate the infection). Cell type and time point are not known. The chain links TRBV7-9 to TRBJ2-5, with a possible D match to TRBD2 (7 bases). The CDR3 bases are TGTGCCAGCAGCCCGGGGGGCCCCGACCAAGAGACCCAGTACTTC. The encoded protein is CASSPGGPDQETQYF.